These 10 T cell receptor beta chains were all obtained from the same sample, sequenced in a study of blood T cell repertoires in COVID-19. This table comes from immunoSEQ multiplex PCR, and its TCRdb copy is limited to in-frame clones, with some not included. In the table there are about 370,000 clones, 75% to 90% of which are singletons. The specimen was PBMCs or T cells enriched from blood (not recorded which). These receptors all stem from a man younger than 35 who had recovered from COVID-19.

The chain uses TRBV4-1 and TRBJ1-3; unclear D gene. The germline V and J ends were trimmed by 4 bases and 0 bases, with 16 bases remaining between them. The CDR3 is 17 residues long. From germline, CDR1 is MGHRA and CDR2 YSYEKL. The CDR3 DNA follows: TGCGCCAGCAGCCTACTTAACTCACCCTTCTCTGGAAACACCATATATTTT. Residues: CASSLLNSPFSGNTIYF.

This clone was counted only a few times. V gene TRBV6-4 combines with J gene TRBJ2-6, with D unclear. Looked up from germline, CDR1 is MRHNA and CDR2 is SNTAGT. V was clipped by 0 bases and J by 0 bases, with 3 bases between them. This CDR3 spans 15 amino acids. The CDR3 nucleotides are TGTGCCAGCAGTGACTCGAGCTCTGGGGCCAACGTCCTGACTTTC. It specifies CASSDSSSGANVLTF.

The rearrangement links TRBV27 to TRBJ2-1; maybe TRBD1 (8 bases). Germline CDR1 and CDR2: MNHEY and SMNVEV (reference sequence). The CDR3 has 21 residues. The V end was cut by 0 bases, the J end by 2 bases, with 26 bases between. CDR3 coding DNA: TGTGCCAGCAGTTTATCCGCGCAGGGGGCACCCCGCGGGAGAACCTACAATGAGCAGTTCTTC. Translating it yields CASSLSAQGAPRGRTYNEQFF.

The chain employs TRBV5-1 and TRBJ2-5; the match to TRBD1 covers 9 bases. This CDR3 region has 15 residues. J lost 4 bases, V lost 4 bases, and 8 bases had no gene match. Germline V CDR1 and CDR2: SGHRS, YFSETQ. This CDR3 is CASSEPTGGAETQYF. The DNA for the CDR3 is TGCGCCAGCAGCGAACCGACAGGGGGAGCAGAGACCCAGTACTTC.

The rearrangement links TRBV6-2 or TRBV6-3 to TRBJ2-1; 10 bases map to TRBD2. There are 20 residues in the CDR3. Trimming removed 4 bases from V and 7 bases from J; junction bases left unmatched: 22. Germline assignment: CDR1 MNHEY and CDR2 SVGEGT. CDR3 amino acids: CASSFFQELAGALFGNEQFF. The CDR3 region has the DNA TGTGCCAGCAGTTTTTTTCAAGAGCTAGCGGGAGCCCTTTTTGGAAATGAGCAGTTCTTC.

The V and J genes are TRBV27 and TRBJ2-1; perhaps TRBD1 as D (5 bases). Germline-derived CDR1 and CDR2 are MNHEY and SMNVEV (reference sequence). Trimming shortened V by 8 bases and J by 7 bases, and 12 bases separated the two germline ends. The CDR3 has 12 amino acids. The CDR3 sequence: CASFNGANEQFF. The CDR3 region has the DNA TGTGCCAGCTTCAATGGGGCTAATGAGCAGTTCTTC.

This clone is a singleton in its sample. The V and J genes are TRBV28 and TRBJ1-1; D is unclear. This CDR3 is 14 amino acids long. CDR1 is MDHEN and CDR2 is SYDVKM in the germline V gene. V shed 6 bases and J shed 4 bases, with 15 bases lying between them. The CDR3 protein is CASSLTGWITEAFF. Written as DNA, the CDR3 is TGTGCCAGCAGCCTCACGGGGTGGATCACTGAAGCTTTCTTT.

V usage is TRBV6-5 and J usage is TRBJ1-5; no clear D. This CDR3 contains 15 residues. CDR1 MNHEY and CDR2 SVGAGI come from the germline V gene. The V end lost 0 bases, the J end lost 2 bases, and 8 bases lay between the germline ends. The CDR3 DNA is TGTGCCAGCAGTTACTCGATGGTAGGCAATCAGCCCCAGCATTTT. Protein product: CASSYSMVGNQPQHF.

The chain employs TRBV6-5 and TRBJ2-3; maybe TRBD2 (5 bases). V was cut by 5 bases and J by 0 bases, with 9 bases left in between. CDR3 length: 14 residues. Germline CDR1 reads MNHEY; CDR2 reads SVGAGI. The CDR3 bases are TGTGCCAGCAGTCGACTACAAAGCACAGATACGCAGTATTTT. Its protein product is CASSRLQSTDTQYF.

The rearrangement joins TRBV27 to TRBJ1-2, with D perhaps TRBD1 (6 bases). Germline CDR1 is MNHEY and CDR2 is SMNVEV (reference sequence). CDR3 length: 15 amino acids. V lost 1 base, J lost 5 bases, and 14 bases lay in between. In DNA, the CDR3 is TGTGCCAGCAGTTTATTAGGGACACTTGAATATGGCTACACCTTC. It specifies CASSLLGTLEYGYTF.